This T cell receptor (beta chain) derives from a study of blood T cells in healthy people across ages. Study-wide findings and caveats: Expanded clonotype shifts may have been confounded, as the donors had an unknown CMV status.

CDR3 length: 15 amino acids. V was trimmed by 1 base and J by 4 bases, leaving 14 bases between them. The germline V gene has CDR1 SGDLS and CDR2 YYNGEE. This clonotype was seen only a few times. What it recognizes is unknown. Primed by a sample-barcoded 5' primer and a J-beta primer mix, a second PCR proceeded for roughly 7 to 11 cycles. Carrying 12 random nucleotides, a template-switch adaptor labeled each individual cDNA molecule. In TCRdb, the 5' RACE reads were re-called with MiXCR into one record per CDR3 protein. This repertoire shows roughly 1.4 million distinct CDR3 sequences, approximately 60% found once; its top ten account for over 5.5%.

Specimen: blood. The sequence was collected from a man younger than 30 in good health. The chain has TRBV9 and TRBJ1-2; D is possibly TRBD1 (6 bases). CDR3 in amino acids: CASSVFGGSGYGYTF. The CDR3 nucleotides read TGTGCCAGCAGCGTATTTGGGGGCTCCGGCTATGGCTACACCTTC.